This T cell receptor beta chain was profiled in a study of shared clonotypes between healthy human individuals. Study-level findings and limits: Clonotype sharing across a few donors was observed for about 4.8% of naive CD4 clonotypes. Compared with clonotypes that all four donors shared, non-shared clonotypes had lower generation probabilities. A generally larger estimated richness was seen in naive subsets than in memory subsets.

In its sample, this clone was seen a few times. What it recognizes is unknown. Using immunoSEQ multiplex PCR, the repertoire was profiled, and TCRdb retains in-frame clones only, with some absent. The sample lists 740,000 or so clones, more than 70% occurring once. Memory CD4+ cells were the fraction left after CD45RA+ naive selection. Germline CDR1 is SGHDT and CDR2 is YYEEEE. There are 16 residues in the CDR3. The germline V and J ends were trimmed by 0 bases and 3 bases, with 14 bases remaining between them. This chain uses TRBV5-6 with TRBJ2-3; D uncertain. This sequence was found in a woman in her twenties or thirties in good health. The sample taken for sequencing was memory CD4+ T cells sorted from blood. Indicated subset: CD45RA-negative fraction. CDR3: CASSLVTGDGTDTQYF. Here the CDR3 DNA reads TGTGCCAGCAGCTTGGTTACCGGAGACGGGACAGATACGCAGTATTTT.